This T cell receptor beta chain was obtained from a study of T-cell memory formation after mild COVID-19 (dated by TCRdb to the early 2020s). The study in broad terms: Most TCR sequence clusters were specific to one of the two donors. Longitudinal TCRalpha and TCRbeta repertoire sequencing tracked T-cell clones expanding and contracting after mild COVID-19 in a couple of donors. Two young, previously healthy adult volunteers made up the cohort, one male and one female.

Beyond this particular receptor, the publication reports: The detection of some responding clones in pre-infection memory suggests that pre-existing cross-reactive memory T cells joined the SARS-CoV-2 response. Clones contracting from day 15 to 85 had balanced CD4/CD8 phenotypes, while a second wave expanding from day 15 to 37 was biased towards CD4+. Contracting CD4+ clones appeared mostly in the CM and EM memory subsets, whereas CD8+ clones were enriched in EMRA. Only a couple of mild cases were covered in the study, and larger cohorts including severe cases with pre-infection samples were considered necessary. SARS-CoV-2 specificity of the second-wave clones peaking on day 37 was not confirmed.

The sequencing machine was an Illumina NovaSeq 6000. TCRalpha and TCRbeta cDNA libraries were constructed by 5'RACE with constant-segment primers, with sample barcodes and unique molecular identifiers being introduced. RNA was extracted from every sample with Trizol reagent. The libraries were amplified in two PCR steps, and the second step added a second sample barcode and Illumina TruSeq adapters. The libraries were sequenced on an Illumina NovaSeq using 2 x 150 bp paired-end reads. For the original study's pipeline: Reads were demultiplexed and collapsed into UMI-guided consensus sequences with migec v1.2.7. Using mixcr v2.1.11, UMI consensuses were aligned to TRA and TRB V and J templates and then assembled into clonotypes. A clonotype was counted as expanded or contracted only when both edgeR and NoisET called the clonotype significant, with the noise models trained on biological replicates. For edgeR calls, the cutoffs were a false discovery rate-adjusted p below 0.01 and a log2 fold-change threshold of 1. PCA with hierarchical clustering of max-normalized trajectories of the 1000 most abundant clonotypes was used as exploratory dynamics analysis. Each responding clone was given a CD4 or CD8 phenotype based on the CD4+ and CD8+ repertoires, which had been sequenced separately. The public reads were quality trimmed at Q25 with fastp and then assembled into clones with MiXCR by TCRdb, keeping productive beta chains. Duplicate CDR3 protein sequences are folded into a single record with the most common DNA and genes. The V and J calls here are based on TCRdb, not the publication. The sample data list 250,000 to 300,000 distinct CDR3 sequences, and around 15% of these were observed just once. The ten top clones hold approximately 23% of the sample.

In regard to this clonotype: Its recognized antigen is unknown. One base away there is no much larger clone; base qualities are not given.

PBMCs were isolated by Ficoll-Paque density gradient centrifugation. Looking up the germline V gene (reference sequence) yields CDR1 DFQATT and CDR2 SNEGSKA. V lost 2 bases and J lost 4 bases; the stretch between them is 14 bases long. The CDR3 has 15 amino acids, counting the end cysteine and phenylalanine. This entry keeps only the CDR3 DNA: 45 bases, framed from base 1. This TCR was recovered from a man aged 18-30 years who had mild COVID-19 (a few samples of this study predate the infection). The sample titles of this study are shuffled in the database, so cell type and time point are left out; the donor was told from shared clones. The sample comprised PBMCs or a T cell subset sorted from them (not recorded which). Recombination linked TRBV20-1 to TRBJ2-2, with the D gene uncertain. The DNA sequence is as follows: TGCAGTGCTAGAAAATCTGGGCCGAGCACCGGGGAGCTGTTTTTT. It translates to CSARKSGPSTGELFF.